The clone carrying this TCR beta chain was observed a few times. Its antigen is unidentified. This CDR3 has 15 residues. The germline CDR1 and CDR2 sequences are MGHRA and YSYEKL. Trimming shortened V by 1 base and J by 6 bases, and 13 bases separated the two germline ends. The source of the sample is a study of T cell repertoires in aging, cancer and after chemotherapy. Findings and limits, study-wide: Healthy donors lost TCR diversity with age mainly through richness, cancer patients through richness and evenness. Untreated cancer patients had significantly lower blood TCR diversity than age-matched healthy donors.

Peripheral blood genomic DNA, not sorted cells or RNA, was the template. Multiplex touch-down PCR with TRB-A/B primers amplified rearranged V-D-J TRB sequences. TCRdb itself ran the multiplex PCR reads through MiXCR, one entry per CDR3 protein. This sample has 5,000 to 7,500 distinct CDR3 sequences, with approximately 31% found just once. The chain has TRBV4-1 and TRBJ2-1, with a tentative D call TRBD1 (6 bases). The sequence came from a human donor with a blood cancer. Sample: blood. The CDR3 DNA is TGCGCCAGCAGCCAAGGCATAGCAGGGGTCAATGAGCAGTTCTTC. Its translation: CASSQGIAGVNEQFF.